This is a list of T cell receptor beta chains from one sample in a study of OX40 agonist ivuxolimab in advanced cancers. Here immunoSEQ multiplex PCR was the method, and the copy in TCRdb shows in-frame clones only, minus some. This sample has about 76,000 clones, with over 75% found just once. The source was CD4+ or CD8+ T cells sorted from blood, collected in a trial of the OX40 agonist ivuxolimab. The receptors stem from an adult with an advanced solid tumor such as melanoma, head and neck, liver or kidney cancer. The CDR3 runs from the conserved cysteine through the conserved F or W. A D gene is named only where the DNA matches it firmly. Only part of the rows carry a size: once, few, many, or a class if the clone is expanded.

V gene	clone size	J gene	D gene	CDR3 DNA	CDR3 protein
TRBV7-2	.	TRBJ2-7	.	TGTGCCAGCAGCTCTCCAGTGGGCGGCTATCCCTACGAGCAGTACTTC	CASSSPVGGYPYEQYF
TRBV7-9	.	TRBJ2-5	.	TGTGCCACACAGCTTAAGGGGGGGACAGCCCAAGAGACCCAGTACTTC	CATQLKGGTAQETQYF
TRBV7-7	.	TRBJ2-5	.	TGTGCCAGCAGCATCGGACAGCAAGAGACCCAGTACTTC	CASSIGQQETQYF
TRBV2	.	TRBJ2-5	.	TGTGCCAGCAGTCCAGTCGGAGAGACCCAGTACTTC	CASSPVGETQYF
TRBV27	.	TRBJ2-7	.	TGTGCCAGCAGTTTATCCCGGGACATTATCTACGAGCAGTACTTC	CASSLSRDIIYEQYF
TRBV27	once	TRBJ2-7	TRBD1	TGTGCCAGCAGTAATACAGGGGGCGCAGTACTCGAGCAGTACTTC	CASSNTGGAVLEQYF
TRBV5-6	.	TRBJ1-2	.	TGTGCCAGCAGCAAGGCTGGTGGCTACACCTTC	CASSKAGGYTF
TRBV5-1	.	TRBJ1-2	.	TGCGCCAGCAGCCAAGGACGGGGCTCAGGAGTGAACTATGGCTACACCTTC	CASSQGRGSGVNYGYTF
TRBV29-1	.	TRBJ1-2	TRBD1	TGCAGCGTTCACCGAACCGGGACAGGGACGGGTTCCTATGGCTACACCTTC	CSVHRTGTGTGSYGYTF
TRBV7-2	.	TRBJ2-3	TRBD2	TGTGCCAGCAGCTTTAAAGCGGGGGATACGCAGTATTTT	CASSFKAGDTQYF
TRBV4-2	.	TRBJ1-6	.	TGTGCCAGCAGCCAAGATGTATGGAGAGGGGATTCACCCCTCCACTTT	CASSQDVWRGDSPLHF
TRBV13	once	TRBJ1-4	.	TGTGCCAGCAGCTTAGGCTCGGCAGGGACTGAAAAACTGTTTTTT	CASSLGSAGTEKLFF
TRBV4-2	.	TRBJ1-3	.	TGTGCCAGCAGCCAAGTGATCGGCGCGGCTGGAAACACCATATATTTT	CASSQVIGAAGNTIYF
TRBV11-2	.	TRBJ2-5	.	TGTGCCAGCAGCTTTGGCGATGGGGTCTCCTTTTTCCAAGAGACCCAGTACTTC	CASSFGDGVSFFQETQYF
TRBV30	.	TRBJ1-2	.	TGTGCCTGGAGCCCGCAGGGATCGGACTATGGCTACACCTTC	CAWSPQGSDYGYTF
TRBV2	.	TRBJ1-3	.	TGTGCCAGCAGCTCCGGGACTGTTGGAAACACCATATATTTT	CASSSGTVGNTIYF
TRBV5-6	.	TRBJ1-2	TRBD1	TGTGCCAGCAGCACCTGGACAGGACGTGCAGGCTACACCTTC	CASSTWTGRAGYTF
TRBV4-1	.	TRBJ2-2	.	TGCGCCAGCAGCCTCAAGGACATCTCCGCTAACACCGGGGAGCTGTTTTTT	CASSLKDISANTGELFF
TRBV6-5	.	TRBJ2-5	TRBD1	TGTGCCAGCAGTGAAGTGCCAGGGGGGACCCAGTACTTC	CASSEVPGGTQYF
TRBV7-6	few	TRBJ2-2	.	TGTGCCAGCAGCTTAGACCCTTGGGGATCCCCGAACACCGGGGAGCTGTTTTTT	CASSLDPWGSPNTGELFF
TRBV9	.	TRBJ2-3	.	TGTGCCAGCAGCCACCCCCGGGATACGCAGTATTTT	CASSHPRDTQYF
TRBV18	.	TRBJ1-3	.	TGTGCCAGCTCACCCGGGACACGAGCTGGAAACACCATATATTTT	CASSPGTRAGNTIYF
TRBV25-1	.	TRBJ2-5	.	TGTGCCAGCAGTGATGTAGCGGCTCCAGAGACCCAGTACTTC	CASSDVAAPETQYF
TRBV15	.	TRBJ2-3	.	TGTGCCACCAGCAGGAGGGACCGCCGGGATACGCAGTATTTT	CATSRRDRRDTQYF
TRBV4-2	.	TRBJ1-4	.	TGTGCCAGCAGCCAATTGGGGCGGGGACACCTTAATGAAAAACTGTTTTTT	CASSQLGRGHLNEKLFF
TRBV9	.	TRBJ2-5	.	TGTGCCAGCAGCGTCACCGGGACTGAAGAGACCCAGTACTTC	CASSVTGTEETQYF
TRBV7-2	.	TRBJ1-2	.	TGTGCCAGCAGCTTAGATGCAGATCGAAACTATGGCTACACCTTC	CASSLDADRNYGYTF
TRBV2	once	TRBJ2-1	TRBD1	TGTGCCAGCAGTGAGTGGGGTGTAGGGGGCGGTGAGCAGTTCTTC	CASSEWGVGGGEQFF
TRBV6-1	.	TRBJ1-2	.	TGTGCCACCTCCGGACCGGGGGGCTATGGCTACACCTTC	CATSGPGGYGYTF
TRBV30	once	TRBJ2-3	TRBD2	TGTGCCTGGCTATCAAACGGGAGGGCAGATACGCAGTATTTT	CAWLSNGRADTQYF
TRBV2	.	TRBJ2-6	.	TGTGCCAGCACGGAAACCCCTGAAGCCGGGGCCAACGTCCTGACTTTC	CASTETPEAGANVLTF
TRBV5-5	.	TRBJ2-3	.	TGTGCCAGCAGCTTGTGGCCAGATACGCAGTATTTT	CASSLWPDTQYF
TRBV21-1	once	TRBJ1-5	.	TGTGCCAGCAGCAAACCCCACGACCCACCCACAGGGTATAACATTAGCAATCAGCCCCAGCATTTT	CASSKPHDPPTGYNISNQPQHF
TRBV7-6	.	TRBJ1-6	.	TGTGCCAGCAGCTTATATAATTCACCCCTCCACTTT	CASSLYNSPLHF
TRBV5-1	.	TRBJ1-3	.	TGCGCCAGCAGCTCCAGGGCTGGATCTGGAAACACCATATATTTT	CASSSRAGSGNTIYF
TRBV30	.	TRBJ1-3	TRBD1	TGTGCCTGGAGTCCACAGGGGCTCTCTGGAAACACCATATATTTT	CAWSPQGLSGNTIYF
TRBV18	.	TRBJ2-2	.	TGTGCCAGCTCACCAGGGCAGGGAATTCTCGGGGAGCTGTTTTTT	CASSPGQGILGELFF
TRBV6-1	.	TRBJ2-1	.	TGTGCCAGTTATGACAGACCCAATGAGCAGTTCTTC	CASYDRPNEQFF
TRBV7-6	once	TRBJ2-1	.	TGTGCCAGCAGCTTAGGTGGCAGGCTTGTGCACAATGAGCAGTTCTTC	CASSLGGRLVHNEQFF
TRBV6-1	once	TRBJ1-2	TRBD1	TGTGCCAGCATATCCGGACAGGCCACCGAAGGCTACACCTTC	CASISGQATEGYTF
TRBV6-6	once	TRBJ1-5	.	TGTGCCAGCAGTTACTCCCCAGGCTACAATCAGCCCCAGCATTTT	CASSYSPGYNQPQHF
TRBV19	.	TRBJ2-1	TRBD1	TGTGCCAGTAATTACAGGGGGCTGGGTGAGCAGTTCTTC	CASNYRGLGEQFF
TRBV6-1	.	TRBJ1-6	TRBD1	TGTGCCAGCAGTGAAAGTATCCCCGGGACAGGGGATTCACCCCTCCACTTT	CASSESIPGTGDSPLHF
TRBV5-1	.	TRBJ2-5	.	TGCGCCAGCAGCTTGGACCTGGAAGGGGAGACCCAGTACTTC	CASSLDLEGETQYF
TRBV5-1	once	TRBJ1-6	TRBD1	TGCGCCAGCAGCCCGGAAATTGTCGGACAGGGATATTCACCCCTCCACTTT	CASSPEIVGQGYSPLHF
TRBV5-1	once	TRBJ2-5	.	TGCGCCAGCAGCTTGGTGTCGGCACAAGAGACCCAGTACTTC	CASSLVSAQETQYF
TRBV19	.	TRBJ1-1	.	TGTGCCAGTAACCGGGGCAGGAGAGTGAACACTGAAGCTTTCTTT	CASNRGRRVNTEAFF
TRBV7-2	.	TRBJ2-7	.	TGTGCCAGCAGCTTCGGGCAGGTACCTGCCTACGAGCAGTACTTC	CASSFGQVPAYEQYF
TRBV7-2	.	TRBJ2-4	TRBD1	TGTGCCAGCAGTCATGGCAGGGGGCATAACCAAAAGGACATTCAGTACTTC	CASSHGRGHNQKDIQYF
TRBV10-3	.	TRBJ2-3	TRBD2	TGTGCCTTGGGCGGGGGGGGTAGCACAGATACGCAGTATTTT	CALGGGGSTDTQYF
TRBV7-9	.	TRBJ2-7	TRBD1	TGTGCCAGCAGCCTCCGGGACAGGGTCTACGAGCAGTACTTC	CASSLRDRVYEQYF
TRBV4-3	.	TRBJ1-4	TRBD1	TGCGCCAGCAGCCAAGAAAGAGAGGGGGCGCGTGAAAAACTGTTTTTT	CASSQEREGAREKLFF
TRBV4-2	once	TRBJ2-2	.	TGTGCCAGCAGCCAATATTCGGGGACGAACACCGGGGAGCTGTTTTTT	CASSQYSGTNTGELFF
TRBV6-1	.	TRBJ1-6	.	TGTGCCACTTGGGGACGCCAAGGGACACCCCTCCACTTT	CATWGRQGTPLHF
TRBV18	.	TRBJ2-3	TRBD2	TGTGCCAGCTCACCCATAGGCGGGGGAACCTCACCAGCCACGCAGTATTTT	CASSPIGGGTSPATQYF
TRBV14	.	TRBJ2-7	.	TGTGCCAGCAGCCAAGACAGGGTTAGCGAGCAGTACTTC	CASSQDRVSEQYF
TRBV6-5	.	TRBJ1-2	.	TGTGCCAGCAGTTACTCGGCCGGGTTCGGCTACACCTTC	CASSYSAGFGYTF
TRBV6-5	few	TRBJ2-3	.	TGTGCCAGCAGTTACCGGTCTCATAAGGGCACAGATACGCAGTATTTT	CASSYRSHKGTDTQYF
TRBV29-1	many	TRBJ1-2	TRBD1	TGCAGCGTTGAGGGGACAGGAGGCTACACCTTC	CSVEGTGGYTF